What follows describes a single T cell receptor (beta chain). Its matching antigen is unknown. Preparation of the TCRbeta library used unique molecular identifiers. TCRdb ran MiXCR on the PCR reads and lists one entry per CDR3 protein. This sample carries hundreds of thousands of distinct CDR3 sequences, roughly 15% of them seen once, and the ten largest clones take 25% to 30%. These data are taken from a study of T-cell reconstitution after alpha-beta-depleted transplantation in children. Study outcomes and limitations: At around two months after transplant, the alpha-beta T cells were reportedly derived from several hundred expanded clones that came from non-depleted graft cells.

V lost 11 bases and J lost 2, with 29 bases in between. Germline V gene sequence: CDR1 MDHEN, CDR2 SYDVKM. The CDR3 loop spans 18 amino acids. The chain links TRBV28 to TRBJ2-3; D might be TRBD1 (8 bases). The source was PBMCs, mostly from graft donor cells, collected 360 days after TCRalphabeta/CD19-depleted stem cell transplant. This receptor was taken from a boy less than two years old who had a stem cell transplant for Wiskott-Aldrich syndrome, so the T cells may come from the graft donor. The CDR3 loop reads CASDRGIGGGDLTDTQYF. In DNA, the CDR3 is TGTGCCTCTGACAGGGGAATAGGTGGGGGGGACCTCACAGATACGCAGTATTTT.